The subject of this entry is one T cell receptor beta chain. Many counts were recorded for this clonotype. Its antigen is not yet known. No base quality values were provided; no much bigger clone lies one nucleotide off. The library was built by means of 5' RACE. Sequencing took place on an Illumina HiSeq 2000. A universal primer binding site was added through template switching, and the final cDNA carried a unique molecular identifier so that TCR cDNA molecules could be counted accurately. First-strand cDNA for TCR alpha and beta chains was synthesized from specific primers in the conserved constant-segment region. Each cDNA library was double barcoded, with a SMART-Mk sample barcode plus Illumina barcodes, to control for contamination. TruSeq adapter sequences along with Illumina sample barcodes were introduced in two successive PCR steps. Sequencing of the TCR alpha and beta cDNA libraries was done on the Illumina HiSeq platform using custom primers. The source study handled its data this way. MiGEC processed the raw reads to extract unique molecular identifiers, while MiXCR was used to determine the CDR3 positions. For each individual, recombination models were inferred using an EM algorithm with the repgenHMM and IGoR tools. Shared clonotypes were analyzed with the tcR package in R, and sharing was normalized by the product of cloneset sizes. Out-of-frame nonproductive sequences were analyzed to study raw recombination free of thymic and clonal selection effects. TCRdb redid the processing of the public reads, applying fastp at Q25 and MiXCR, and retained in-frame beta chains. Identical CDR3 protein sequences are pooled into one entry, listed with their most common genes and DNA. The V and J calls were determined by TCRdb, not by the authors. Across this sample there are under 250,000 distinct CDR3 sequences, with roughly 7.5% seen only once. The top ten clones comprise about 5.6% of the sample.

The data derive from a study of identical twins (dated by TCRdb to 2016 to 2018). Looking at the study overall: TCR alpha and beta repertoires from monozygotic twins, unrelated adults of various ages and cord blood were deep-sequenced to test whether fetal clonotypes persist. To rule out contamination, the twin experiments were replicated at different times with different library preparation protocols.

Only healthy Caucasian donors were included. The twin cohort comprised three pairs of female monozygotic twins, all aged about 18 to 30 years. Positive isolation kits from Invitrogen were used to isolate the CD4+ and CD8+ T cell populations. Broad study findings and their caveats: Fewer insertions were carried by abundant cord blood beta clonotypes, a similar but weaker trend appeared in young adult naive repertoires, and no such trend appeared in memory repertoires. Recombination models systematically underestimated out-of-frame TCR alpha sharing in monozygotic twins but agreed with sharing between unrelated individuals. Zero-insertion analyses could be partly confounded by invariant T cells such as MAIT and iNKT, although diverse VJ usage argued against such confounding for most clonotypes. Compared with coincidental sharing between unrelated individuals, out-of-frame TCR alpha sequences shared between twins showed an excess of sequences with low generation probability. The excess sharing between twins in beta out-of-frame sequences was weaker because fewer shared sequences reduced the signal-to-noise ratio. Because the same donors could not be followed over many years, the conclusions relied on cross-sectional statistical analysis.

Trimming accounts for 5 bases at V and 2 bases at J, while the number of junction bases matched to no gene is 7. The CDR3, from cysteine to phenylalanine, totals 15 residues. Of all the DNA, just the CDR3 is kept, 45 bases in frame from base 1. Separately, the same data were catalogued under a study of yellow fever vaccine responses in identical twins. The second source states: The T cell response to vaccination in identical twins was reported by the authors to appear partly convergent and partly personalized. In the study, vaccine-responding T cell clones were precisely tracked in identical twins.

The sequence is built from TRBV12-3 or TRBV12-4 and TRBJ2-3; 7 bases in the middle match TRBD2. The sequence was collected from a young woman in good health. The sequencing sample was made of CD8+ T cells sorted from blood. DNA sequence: TGTGCCAGCAGTGGGCTAGCGGCCTACACAGATACGCAGTATTTT. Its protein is CASSGLAAYTDTQYF.